This T cell receptor (beta chain) was captured in a study of radiotherapy plus CTLA-4 blockade in lung cancer. Study at large: Objective response rate was about 20%; disease control rate, around 30%.

Trimming pared 3 bases from V and 2 bases from J, leaving 10 bases between. Germline V gene data show CDR1 as SGDLS and CDR2 as YYNGEE. The CDR3 is 14 amino acids. Sequenced by immunoSEQ multiplex PCR; TCRdb stores in-frame clones only, minus some. The sample lists about 84,000 clones; around 72% were seen once. Ipilimumab CTLA-4 blockade and focal radiation were given to patients with chemo-refractory metastatic non-small-cell lung cancer. Study observations and caveats: Early clonal dynamics of blood T cells, together with interferon-beta, were reported as the best response predictor. Expansion in blood of tumor-derived TCR clones was seen after radiotherapy plus ipilimumab.

In regard to this clone: Antigen specificity is unknown.

This clonotype was obtained from a human donor with non-small cell lung cancer that progressed on radiotherapy plus ipilimumab. This chain connects TRBV9 to TRBJ2-3; D not certain. Specimen: peripheral blood, collected from a patient treated with radiotherapy plus ipilimumab. CDR3 in DNA: TGTGCCAGCAGCGCCCAACCAATCACAGATACGCAGTATTTT. This codes for CASSAQPITDTQYF.